Following are 15 T cell receptor beta chains from one sample sequenced in a study of OX40 agonist ivuxolimab in advanced cancers. The repertoire was sequenced with immunoSEQ multiplex PCR; TCRdb's copy has only in-frame clones and lacks some. The table shows roughly 30,000 clones, with approximately 91% occurring only once. The sample in question was CD4+ or CD8+ T cells sorted from blood, obtained in a trial of the OX40 agonist ivuxolimab. The receptors here all came from an adult with an advanced solid tumor such as melanoma, head and neck, liver or kidney cancer.

This sequence joins TRBV7-3 and TRBJ2-3; 9 bases map to TRBD2. Germline CDR1 SGHTA, CDR2 FQGTGA. The CDR3 spans 19 residues. J gave up 3 bases and V 4 bases, and 17 bases lay outside the gene matches. The CDR3 reads CASSSKGLLAGPLTDTQYF. The CDR3 DNA follows: TGTGCCAGCAGCTCAAAAGGGCTTCTAGCGGGGCCTTTAACAGATACGCAGTATTTT.

This clone appeared once. The chain couples TRBV7-6 to TRBJ2-7, with D maybe TRBD1 (5 bases). V lost 0 bases and J 5 bases, leaving 11 bases between the germline ends. The V gene's germline CDR1 is SGHVS and CDR2 FNYEAQ. The CDR3 sequence is 14 residues long. The CDR3 region is CASSLAGATDEQYF. The CDR3 DNA reads as TGTGCCAGCAGCTTAGCAGGGGCCACGGACGAGCAGTACTTC. Combining the CDR3 with reference TRBV7-6 and TRBJ2-7 gives the whole variable domain GAGVSQSPRYKVTKRGQDVALRCDPISGHVSLYWYRQALGQGPEFLTYFNYEAQQDKSGLPNDRFSAERPEGSISTLTIQRTEQRDSAMYRCASSLAGATDEQYFGPGTRLTVT.

To note about this clone: Within the sample, other DNA sequences also encode this same CDR3. The chain couples TRBV19 to TRBJ2-1; D may be TRBD2 (6 bases). The CDR3 spans 14 residues. Germline CDR1 is LNHDA and CDR2 is SQIVND (reference sequence). V was cut by 3 bases and J by 3 bases, with 9 bases left in between. The CDR3 DNA reads as TGTGCCAGTAGTATTGGCGGGGACTACAATGAGCAGTTCTTC. This translates into CASSIGGDYNEQFF.

This clone was counted a few times. The chain carries TRBV2 and TRBJ1-6; D not certain. Germline V gene data show CDR1 as SNHLY and CDR2 as FYNNEI. CDR3 size: 13 residues. V lost 7 bases and J lost 9, with 13 bases in between. The CDR3 nucleotides are TGTGCCAGCATAACCCCAAATGTTTCACCCCTCCACTTT. Translating it yields CASITPNVSPLHF.

The V call is TRBV19, the J call TRBJ2-7; a weak D match, TRBD1 (5 bases). Germline V lookup: CDR1 LNHDA, CDR2 SQIVND (reference sequence). The CDR3 is 13 residues long. V was trimmed by 5 bases and J by 2 bases, leaving 10 bases between them. CDR3 sequence: CASSLTTAYEQYF. Here the CDR3 DNA reads TGTGCCAGTAGTTTAACGACAGCCTACGAGCAGTACTTC.

The chain couples TRBV30 to TRBJ1-1; perhaps TRBD1 as D (6 bases). CDR1 and CDR2 from the germline V gene are GTSNPN and SVGIG (reference sequence). Trimming left V 2 bases short and J 5 bases short, with 18 bases between. CDR3 length: 15 residues. CDR3 in DNA: TGTGCCTGGAGTCACCGCGGGGGGGGCGAAACTGAAGCTTTCTTT. Its protein is CAWSHRGGGETEAFF.

This clone was counted once. The J gene is TRBJ2-5, the V gene TRBV6-1, with TRBD1 matching 12 bases. The germline V gene has CDR1 MNHNS and CDR2 SASEGT. The CDR3 covers 16 residues. The junction had 7 bases not matched to a gene; V was cut back by 4 bases and J by 4 bases. CDR3 sequence reads: CASSGTRDRGRETQYF. Written as DNA, the CDR3 is TGTGCCAGCAGTGGAACCCGGGACAGGGGGCGAGAGACCCAGTACTTC.

The chain carries TRBV15 and TRBJ2-1; tentative D call: TRBD2 (6 bases). The germline V gene has CDR1 LNHNV and CDR2 YYDKDF (reference sequence). CDR3 length: 15 residues. The V gene lost 8 bases and the J gene lost 2 bases, with 16 bases spanning the gap. The CDR3 region has the DNA TGTGCCACCTCAGGAGGGCGGGCCCCCTACAATGAGCAGTTCTTC. The encoded protein is CATSGGRAPYNEQFF. The full variable domain, in which reference TRBV15 and TRBJ2-1 provide the parts outside the CDR3, is DAMVIQNPRYQVTQFGKPVTLSCSQTLNHNVMYWYQQKSSQAPKLLFHYYDKDFNNEADTPDNFQSRRPNTSFCFLDIRSPGLGDTAMYLCATSGGRAPYNEQFFGPGTRLTVL.

The V call is TRBV28, the J call TRBJ2-7, with D maybe TRBD1 (7 bases). This CDR3 is 16 amino acids long. The germline V gene encodes CDR1 MDHEN and CDR2 SYDVKM. V shed 0 bases and J shed 3 bases, with 15 bases lying between them. CDR3: CASSLWSAGGRYEQYF. As DNA, the CDR3 is TGTGCCAGCAGTTTATGGTCCGCAGGGGGGCGCTACGAGCAGTACTTC.

In its sample, this clone was seen once. The V and J genes are TRBV7-8 and TRBJ1-1, with 9 nucleotides matching TRBD1. CDR1 is SGHVS, CDR2 FQNEAQ, per germline. The CDR3 length is 13 residues. Trimming cost V 6 bases and J 6 bases; bases outside gene matches: 5. CDR3 sequence (DNA): TGTGCCAGCAGTTCGGACAGGGGCGCTGAAGCTTTCTTT. Protein: CASSSDRGAEAFF.

This clone was detected once. The CDR3 nucleotides are TGTGCCAGCAGACGTAACTACGAGCAGTACTTC. It specifies CASRRNYEQYF. The chain has TRBV27 and TRBJ2-7, with D unclear. V shed 6 bases and J shed 3 bases, with 6 bases lying between them. Germline assignment: CDR1 MNHEY and CDR2 SMNVEV (reference sequence). The CDR3 length is 11 residues.

This chain uses TRBV13 with TRBJ2-5; D perhaps matches TRBD2 (6 bases). The CDR3 sequence is 14 residues long. Germline-derived CDR1 and CDR2 are PRHDT and FYEKMQ (reference sequence). Deletions cut 5 bases from V and 5 bases from J, with 15 bases between. The CDR3 bases are TGTGCCAGCAGCGTCGGAGGGGCGGGGGAGACCCAGTACTTC. This codes for CASSVGGAGETQYF.

The rearrangement joins TRBV27 to TRBJ1-6; D gene uncertain. With 3 bases removed from V and 0 bases from J, the gap between germline ends came to 3 bases. The CDR3 is 14 amino acids. The germline V gene has CDR1 MNHEY and CDR2 SMNVEV (reference sequence). The CDR3 sequence is CASSFDSYNSPLHF. CDR3 sequence (DNA): TGTGCCAGCAGTTTCGACTCCTATAATTCACCCCTCCACTTT.

The V and J genes are TRBV7-6 and TRBJ2-5, with TRBD1 as a possible D gene (6 bases). The CDR3 extends over 15 amino acids. Germline V gene data show CDR1 as SGHVS and CDR2 as FNYEAQ. Trimming shortened V by 2 bases and J by 2 bases, and 12 bases separated the two germline ends. The DNA of the CDR3 is TGTGCCAGCAGCTTATATGGGGGCCCACAAGAGACCCAGTACTTC. Translated, it gives CASSLYGGPQETQYF.

The CDR3 here is CASSSQSQGAYEQYF. The CDR3, as DNA: TGTGCCAGCAGCTCCCAGTCACAGGGGGCCTACGAGCAGTACTTC. V and J are TRBV7-3 and TRBJ2-7; 8 nucleotides align to TRBD1. The CDR3 consists of 15 residues. V shed 4 bases, J shed 2 bases, and the junction held 7 bases outside the gene matches. The V gene's germline CDR1 is SGHTA and CDR2 FQGTGA.